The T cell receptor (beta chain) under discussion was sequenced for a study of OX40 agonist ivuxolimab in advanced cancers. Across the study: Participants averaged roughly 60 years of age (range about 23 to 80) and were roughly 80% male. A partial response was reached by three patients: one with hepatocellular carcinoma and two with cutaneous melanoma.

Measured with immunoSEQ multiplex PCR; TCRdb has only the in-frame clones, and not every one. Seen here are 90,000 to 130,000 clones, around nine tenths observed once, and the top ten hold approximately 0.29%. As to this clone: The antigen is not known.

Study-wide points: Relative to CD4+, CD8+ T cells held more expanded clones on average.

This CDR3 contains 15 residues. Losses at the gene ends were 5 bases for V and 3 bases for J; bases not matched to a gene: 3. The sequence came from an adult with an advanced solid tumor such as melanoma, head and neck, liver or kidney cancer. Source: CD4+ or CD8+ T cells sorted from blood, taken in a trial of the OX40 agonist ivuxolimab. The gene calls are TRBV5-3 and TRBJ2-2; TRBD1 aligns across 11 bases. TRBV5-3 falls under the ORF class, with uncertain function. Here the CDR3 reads CARSWDRGYTGELFF. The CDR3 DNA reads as TGTGCCAGAAGTTGGGACAGGGGGTACACCGGGGAGCTGTTTTTT.